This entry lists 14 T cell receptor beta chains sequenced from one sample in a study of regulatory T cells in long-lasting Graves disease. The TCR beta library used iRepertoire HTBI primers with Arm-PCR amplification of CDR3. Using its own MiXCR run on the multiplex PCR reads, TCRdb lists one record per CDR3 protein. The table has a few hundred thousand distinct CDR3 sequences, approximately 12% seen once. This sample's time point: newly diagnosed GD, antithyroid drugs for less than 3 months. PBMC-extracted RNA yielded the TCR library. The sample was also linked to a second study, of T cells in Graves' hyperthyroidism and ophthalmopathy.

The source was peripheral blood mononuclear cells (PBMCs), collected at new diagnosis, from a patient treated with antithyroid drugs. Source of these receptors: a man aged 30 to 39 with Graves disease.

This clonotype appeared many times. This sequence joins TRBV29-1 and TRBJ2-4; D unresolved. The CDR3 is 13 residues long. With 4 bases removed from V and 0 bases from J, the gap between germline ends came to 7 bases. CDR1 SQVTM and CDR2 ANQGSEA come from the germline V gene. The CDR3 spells CSVVLGAKNIQYF. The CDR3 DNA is TGCAGCGTTGTGCTGGGAGCCAAAAACATTCAGTACTTC.

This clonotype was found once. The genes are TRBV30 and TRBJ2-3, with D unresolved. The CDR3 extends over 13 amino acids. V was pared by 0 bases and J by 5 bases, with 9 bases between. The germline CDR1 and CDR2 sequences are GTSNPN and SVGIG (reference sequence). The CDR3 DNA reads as TGTGCCTGGAGTGTACCACCGCGAGATACGCAGTATTTT. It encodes CAWSVPPRDTQYF. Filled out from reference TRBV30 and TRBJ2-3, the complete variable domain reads SQTIHQWPATLVQPVGSPLSLECTVEGTSNPNLYWYRQAAGRGLQLLFYSVGIGQISSEVPQNLSASRPQDRQFILSSKKLLLSDSGFYLCAWSVPPRDTQYFGPGTRLTVL.

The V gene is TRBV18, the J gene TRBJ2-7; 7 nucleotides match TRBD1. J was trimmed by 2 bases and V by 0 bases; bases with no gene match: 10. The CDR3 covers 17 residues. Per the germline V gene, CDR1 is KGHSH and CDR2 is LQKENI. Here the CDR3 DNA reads TGTGCCAGCTCACCACCCCAGGGGGTGGGGAGCCCCTACGAGCAGTACTTC. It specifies CASSPPQGVGSPYEQYF. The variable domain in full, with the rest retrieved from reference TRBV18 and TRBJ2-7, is NAGVMQNPRHLVRRRGQEARLRCSPMKGHSHVYWYRQLPEEGLKFMVYLQKENIIDESGMPKERFSAEFPKEGPSILRIQQVVRGDSAAYFCASSPPQGVGSPYEQYFGPGTRLTVT.

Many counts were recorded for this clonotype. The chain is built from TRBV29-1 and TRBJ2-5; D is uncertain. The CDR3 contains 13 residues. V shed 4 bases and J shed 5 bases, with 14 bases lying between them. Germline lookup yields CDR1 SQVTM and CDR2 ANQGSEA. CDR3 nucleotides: TGCAGCGTTGTTTCGGGTAGTAAGGAGACCCAGTACTTC. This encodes CSVVSGSKETQYF.

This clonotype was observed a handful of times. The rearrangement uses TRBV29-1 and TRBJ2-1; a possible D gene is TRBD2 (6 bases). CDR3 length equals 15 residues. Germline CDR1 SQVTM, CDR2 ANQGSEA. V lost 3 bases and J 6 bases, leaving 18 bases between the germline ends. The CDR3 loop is CSVDDLTGAGNEQFF. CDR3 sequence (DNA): TGCAGCGTTGATGATCTTACGGGAGCCGGCAATGAGCAGTTCTTC.

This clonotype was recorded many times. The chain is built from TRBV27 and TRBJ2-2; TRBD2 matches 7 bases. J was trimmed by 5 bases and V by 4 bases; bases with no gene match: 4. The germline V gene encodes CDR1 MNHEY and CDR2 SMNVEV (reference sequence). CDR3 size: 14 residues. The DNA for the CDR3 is TGTGCCAGCAGTTCGGGACTATCTACCGGGGAGCTGTTTTTT. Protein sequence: CASSSGLSTGELFF.

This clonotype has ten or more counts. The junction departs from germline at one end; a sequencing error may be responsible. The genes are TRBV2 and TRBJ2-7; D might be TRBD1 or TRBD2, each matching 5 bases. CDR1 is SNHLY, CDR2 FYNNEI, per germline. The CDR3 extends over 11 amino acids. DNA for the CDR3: TGTGCCAGCACCCCTAAGGAGGACATGCATTTC. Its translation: CASTPKEDMHF.

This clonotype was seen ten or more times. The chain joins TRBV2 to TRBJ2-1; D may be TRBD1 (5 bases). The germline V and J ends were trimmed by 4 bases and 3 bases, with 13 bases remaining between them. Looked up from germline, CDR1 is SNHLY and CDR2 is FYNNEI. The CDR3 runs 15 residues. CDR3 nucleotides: TGTGCCAGCAGTGCGCAGGGTCAGGACTACAATGAGCAGTTCTTC. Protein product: CASSAQGQDYNEQFF.

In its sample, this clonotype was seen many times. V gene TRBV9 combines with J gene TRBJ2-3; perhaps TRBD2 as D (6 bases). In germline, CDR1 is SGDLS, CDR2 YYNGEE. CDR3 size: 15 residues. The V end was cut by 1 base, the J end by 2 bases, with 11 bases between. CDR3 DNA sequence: TGTGCCAGCAGCGTATCGCCGGGAGTCACAGATACGCAGTATTTT. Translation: CASSVSPGVTDTQYF.

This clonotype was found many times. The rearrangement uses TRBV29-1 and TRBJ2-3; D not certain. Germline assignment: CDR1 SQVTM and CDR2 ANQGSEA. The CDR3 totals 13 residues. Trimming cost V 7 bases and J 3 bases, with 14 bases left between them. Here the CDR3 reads CSGTTGPTDTQYF. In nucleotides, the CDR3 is TGCAGCGGTACGACTGGACCAACAGATACGCAGTATTTT.

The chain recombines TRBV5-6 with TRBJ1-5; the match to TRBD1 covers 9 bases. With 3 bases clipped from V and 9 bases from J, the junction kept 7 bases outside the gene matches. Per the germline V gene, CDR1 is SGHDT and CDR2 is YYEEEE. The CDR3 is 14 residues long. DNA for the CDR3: TGTGCCAGCAGCTCACAGGGGGCCCCGGGGCCCCAGCATTTT. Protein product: CASSSQGAPGPQHF.

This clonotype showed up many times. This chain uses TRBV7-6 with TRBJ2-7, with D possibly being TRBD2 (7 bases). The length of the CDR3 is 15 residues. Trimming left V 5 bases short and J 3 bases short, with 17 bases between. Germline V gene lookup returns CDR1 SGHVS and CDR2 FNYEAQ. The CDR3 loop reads CASSPDGGLNYEQYF. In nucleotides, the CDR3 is TGTGCCAGCAGCCCGGACGGGGGGCTCAACTACGAGCAGTACTTC.

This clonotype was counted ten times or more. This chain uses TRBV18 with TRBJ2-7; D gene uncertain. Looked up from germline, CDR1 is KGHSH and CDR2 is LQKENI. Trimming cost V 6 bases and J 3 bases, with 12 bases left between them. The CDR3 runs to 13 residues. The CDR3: CASSISRNYEQYF. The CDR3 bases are TGTGCCAGCTCGATCTCGAGGAACTACGAGCAGTACTTC. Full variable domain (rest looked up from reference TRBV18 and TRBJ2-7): NAGVMQNPRHLVRRRGQEARLRCSPMKGHSHVYWYRQLPEEGLKFMVYLQKENIIDESGMPKERFSAEFPKEGPSILRIQQVVRGDSAAYFCASSISRNYEQYFGPGTRLTVT.

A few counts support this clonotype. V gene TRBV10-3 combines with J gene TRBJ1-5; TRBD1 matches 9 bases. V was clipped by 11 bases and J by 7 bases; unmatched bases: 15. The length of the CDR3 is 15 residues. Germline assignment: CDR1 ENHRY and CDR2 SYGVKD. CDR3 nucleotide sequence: TGTGCCGCGCAACCCGGGACAGGGAAGGAGCAGCCCCAGCATTTT. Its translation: CAAQPGTGKEQPQHF.